The TCR beta chain under discussion was sequenced for a study of CD8+ T cells in alopecia areata. The CDR3 is made up of 16 amino acids. The germline V gene encodes CDR1 SNHLY and CDR2 FYNNEI. V was cut by 3 bases and J by 5 bases, with 17 bases left in between. Sequencing templates came from extracted RNA that was reverse transcribed into cDNA. TCRdb's copy holds only in-frame clones and misses some; the assay was immunoSEQ multiplex PCR. The table includes under 250,000 clones, more than 45% detected once. Noted treatment: oral pan-JAK inhibitor, 5-10 mg twice daily. This clonotype was obtained from a human donor with alopecia areata. The sequencing used CD4+ T cells sorted from blood, collected at week 4, from a patient treated with tofacitinib. V is TRBV2 and J is TRBJ1-5, with D tentatively TRBD1 (6 bases). CDR3 region: CASSEGGRRRDQPQHF. The CDR3 bases are TGTGCCAGCAGTGAGGGGGGGCGAAGGAGGGATCAGCCCCAGCATTTT.